This record concerns one T cell receptor (beta chain) sequence. Antigen specificity is unknown. TCRdb keeps only in-frame clones here, not all; method: immunoSEQ multiplex PCR. The sample records roughly 48,000 clones, roughly 80% being singletons. The data were taken from a study of T cells in localized non-small cell lung cancer. The study's findings and limits: Heterogeneity is still possible, as just one tumor region was sequenced. In the blood, greater T cell density corresponded to longer overall survival. Among the tissues sampled, uninvolved adjacent lung had the highest T cell clonality, above tumor. Adjacent lung had a median roughly 61 of the 100 largest tumor clones.

This CDR3 has 14 amino acids. V shed 8 bases and J shed 8 bases, with 18 bases lying between them. CDR1 is SEHNR, CDR2 FQNEAQ, per germline (reference sequence). Sequencing was performed on peripheral blood, taken before any cancer treatment. This receptor was identified in a man aged 35 to 69 with stage I squamous cell lung carcinoma. The chain couples TRBV7-9 to TRBJ1-4; maybe TRBD1 (6 bases). CDR3 coding DNA: TGTGCCAGCGGCCCGCCAGGGGATTGGGAAAAACTGTTTTTT. Encoded protein: CASGPPGDWEKLFF. Full variable domain (remainder filled in from reference TRBV7-9 and TRBJ1-4): DTGVSQNPRHKITKRGQNVTFRCDPISEHNRLYWYRQTLGQGPEFLTYFQNEAQLEKSRLLSDRFSAERPKGSFSTLEIQRTEQGDSAMYLCASGPPGDWEKLFFGSGTQLSVL.